What follows are 11 T cell receptor beta chains derived from one specimen sequenced in a study of T cells expressing NK-cell markers. With the 5' RACE reads reprocessed, TCRdb shows one record per CDR3 protein and no DNA. This listing includes about 170,000 distinct CDR3 sequences. The sequencing sample was made of blood T cells: a sorted CD56 or NKG2C T cell subset, CD4+ or CD8+ T cells, or bulk PBMC T cells (not recorded which). The receptor source for this set is a man between 18 and 69 years old in good health.

The chain joins TRBV6-2 or TRBV6-3 to TRBJ2-1; checking the TCRdb D call of TRBD1 is not possible without DNA. The CDR3 runs to 16 residues. The germline gives CDR1 MNHEY, CDR2 SVGEGT. CDR3 amino acids: CASSKIRQGVYNEQFF.

The chain links TRBV7-9 to TRBJ2-2; lacking DNA, the TRBD2 call made by TCRdb goes unchecked. Germline CDR1 is SEHNR and CDR2 is FQNEAQ (reference sequence). This CDR3 has 17 amino acids. The CDR3 here is CASSPNGAAGFSGELFF.

This chain links TRBV11-1 with TRBJ2-7; the D call of TRBD1 rests on TCRdb alone, since no DNA is present to check it. The V gene's germline CDR1 is SGHAT and CDR2 FQDESV (reference sequence). This CDR3 contains 12 residues. CDR3 residues: CASSSSGGEQYF.

The V call is TRBV5-6, the J call TRBJ2-7. CDR1 is SGHDT, CDR2 YYEEEE, per germline. The CDR3 is 13 residues long. This CDR3 reads CASSYGGPYEQYF.

This sequence joins TRBV3-1 and TRBJ2-3; the D call of TRBD1 rests on TCRdb alone, since no DNA is present to check it. This CDR3 spans 16 amino acids. Germline lookup yields CDR1 LGHDT and CDR2 YNNKEL (reference sequence). This CDR3 reads CASSHAPGVGTDTQYF.

The chain employs TRBV27 and TRBJ1-2. Per the germline V gene, CDR1 is MNHEY and CDR2 is SMNVEV (reference sequence). This CDR3 comprises 15 residues. CDR3 amino acids: CASSLSAGLPYGYTF.

The genes are TRBV9 and TRBJ2-1; TCRdb's assignment of TRBD1 cannot be checked, as there is no DNA. CDR3 length: 15 residues. Germline V CDR1 and CDR2: SGDLS, YYNGEE. CDR3 sequence reads: CASSVAQTGAREQFF.

The chain recombines TRBV28 with TRBJ2-7; TCRdb outputs TRBD1, but without DNA this stays unchecked. Germline lookup yields CDR1 MDHEN and CDR2 SYDVKM. The CDR3 loop spans 15 amino acids. CDR3 protein: CASSPPGTGSYEQYF.

The rearrangement uses TRBV9 and TRBJ2-3; there is no DNA to check the TCRdb D call of TRBD1. CDR1 SGDLS and CDR2 YYNGEE come from the germline V gene. The CDR3 runs 14 residues. CDR3: CASSPGYPGNTQYF.

J is TRBJ2-7 and V is TRBV7-9; the D call from TCRdb, TRBD1, cannot be confirmed without DNA. This CDR3 spans 16 amino acids. CDR1 SEHNR and CDR2 FQNEAQ come from the germline V gene (reference sequence). The CDR3 spells CASSLAMGQGAYEQYF.

V gene TRBV7-9 combines with J gene TRBJ2-2; TCRdb names TRBD1, which stays unverified in the absence of DNA. The CDR3 extends over 16 amino acids. Germline CDR1 is SEHNR and CDR2 is FQNEAQ (reference sequence). The chain's CDR3 is CASSVGTGANTGELFF. Variable domain in full (rest from reference TRBV7-9 and TRBJ2-2): DTGVSQNPRHKITKRGQNVTFRCDPISEHNRLYWYRQTLGQGPEFLTYFQNEAQLEKSRLLSDRFSAERPKGSFSTLEIQRTEQGDSAMYLCASSVGTGANTGELFFGEGSRLTVL.